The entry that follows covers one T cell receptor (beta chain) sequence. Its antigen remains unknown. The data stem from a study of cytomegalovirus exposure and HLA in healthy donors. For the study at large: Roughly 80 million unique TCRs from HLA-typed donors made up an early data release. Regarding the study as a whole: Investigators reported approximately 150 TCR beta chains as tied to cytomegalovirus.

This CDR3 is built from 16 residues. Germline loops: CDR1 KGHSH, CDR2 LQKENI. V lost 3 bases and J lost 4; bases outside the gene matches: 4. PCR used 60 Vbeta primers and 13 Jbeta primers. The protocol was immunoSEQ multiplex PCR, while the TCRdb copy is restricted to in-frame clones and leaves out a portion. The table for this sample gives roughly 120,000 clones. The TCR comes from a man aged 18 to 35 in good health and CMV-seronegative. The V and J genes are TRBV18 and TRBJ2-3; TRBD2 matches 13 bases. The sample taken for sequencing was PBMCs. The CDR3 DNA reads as TGTGCCAGCTCACCGGTGGGACTAGCGGGGTCAGATACGCAGTATTTT. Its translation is CASSPVGLAGSDTQYF.